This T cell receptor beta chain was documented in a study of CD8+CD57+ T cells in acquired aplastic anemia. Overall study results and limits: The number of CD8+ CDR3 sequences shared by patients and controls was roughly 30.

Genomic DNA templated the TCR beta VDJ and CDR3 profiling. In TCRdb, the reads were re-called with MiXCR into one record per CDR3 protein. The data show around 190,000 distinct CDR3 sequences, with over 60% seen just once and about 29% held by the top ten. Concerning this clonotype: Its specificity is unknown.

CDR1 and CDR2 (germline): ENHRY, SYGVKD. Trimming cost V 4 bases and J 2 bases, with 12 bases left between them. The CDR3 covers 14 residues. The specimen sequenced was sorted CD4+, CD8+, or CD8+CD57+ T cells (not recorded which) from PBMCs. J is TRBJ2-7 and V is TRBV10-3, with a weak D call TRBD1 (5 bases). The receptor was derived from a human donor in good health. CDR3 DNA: TGTGCCATCAGTGGGGCGGACAAGGCCTACGAGCAGTACTTC. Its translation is CAISGADKAYEQYF.